Following are 5 T cell receptor beta chains from one sample sequenced in a study of graft-versus-host responses after intestinal transplantation. No antigen is known for these receptors. Only in-frame clones appear in the TCRdb table, and some are missing; sequencing was by immunoSEQ multiplex PCR. The table lists 84,000 or so clones, roughly 91% of them singletons. The sequencing used unstimulated CD8+ T cells sorted from spleen or lymph node cells, collected before transplant. The receptor source for this set is a human donor who was the organ donor for an intestinal transplant.

The chain is built from TRBV5-1 and TRBJ2-7; possible D gene TRBD2, 6 bases. The CDR3 is 15 amino acids. V lost 0 bases to trimming and J lost 4 bases, with 14 bases between them. In germline, CDR1 is SGHRS, CDR2 YFSETQ. CDR3 DNA: TGCGCCAGCAGCTTGGGGGACTTCCCGTGGTACGAGCAGTACTTC. It codes for CASSLGDFPWYEQYF.

This chain uses TRBV28 with TRBJ1-4; D is perhaps TRBD1 (5 bases). The CDR3 runs 15 residues. Germline CDR1 and CDR2: MDHEN and SYDVKM. V lost 6 bases and J lost 2, with 13 bases in between. The CDR3 DNA reads as TGTGCCAGCAGGTCGGGGGGGTGGACTAATGAAAAACTGTTTTTT. It translates to CASRSGGWTNEKLFF.

The chain has TRBV30 and TRBJ2-3, with D possibly TRBD2 on 7 matching bases. The V gene lost 2 bases and the J gene lost 6 bases, with 18 bases spanning the gap. This CDR3 has 15 amino acids. In germline, CDR1 is GTSNPN, CDR2 SVGIG (reference sequence). The DNA for the CDR3 is TGTGCCTGGAGTCACCTAGGGGGGGCCGCCGATACGCAGTATTTT. Protein product: CAWSHLGGAADTQYF.

The chain is built from TRBV9 and TRBJ1-1, with D maybe TRBD1 (5 bases). The CDR3 covers 13 residues. The V gene lost 0 bases and the J gene lost 10 bases, with 13 bases spanning the gap. The germline CDR1 and CDR2 sequences are SGDLS and YYNGEE. The CDR3: CASSVEIGGVAFF. CDR3 in DNA: TGTGCCAGCAGCGTAGAAATCGGGGGGGTAGCTTTCTTT.

This chain uses TRBV5-1 with TRBJ2-7; no clear D gene. Germline CDR1 is SGHRS and CDR2 is YFSETQ. The V and J ends lost 4 bases and 3 bases respectively, with 11 bases between them. The CDR3 consists of 13 residues. The CDR3 loop is CASSVAPNYEQYF. CDR3 DNA sequence: TGCGCCAGCAGCGTCGCACCCAACTACGAGCAGTACTTC.